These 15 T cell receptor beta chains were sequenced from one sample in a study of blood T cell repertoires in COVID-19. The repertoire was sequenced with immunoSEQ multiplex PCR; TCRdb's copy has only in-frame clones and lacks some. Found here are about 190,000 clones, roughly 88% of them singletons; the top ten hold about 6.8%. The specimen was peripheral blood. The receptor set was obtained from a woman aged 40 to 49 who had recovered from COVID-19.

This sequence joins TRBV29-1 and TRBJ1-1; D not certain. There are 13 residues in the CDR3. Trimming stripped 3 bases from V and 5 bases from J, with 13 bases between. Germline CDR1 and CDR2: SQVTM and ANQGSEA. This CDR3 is CSVEGGFRTEAFF. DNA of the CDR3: TGCAGCGTTGAGGGAGGGTTTAGGACTGAAGCTTTCTTT.

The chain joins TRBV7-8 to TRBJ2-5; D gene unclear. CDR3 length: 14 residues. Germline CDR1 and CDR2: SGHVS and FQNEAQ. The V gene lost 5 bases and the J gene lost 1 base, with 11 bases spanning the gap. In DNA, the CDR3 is TGTGCCAGCAGCATTACAGTAGTCCAAGAGACCCAGTACTTC. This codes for CASSITVVQETQYF.

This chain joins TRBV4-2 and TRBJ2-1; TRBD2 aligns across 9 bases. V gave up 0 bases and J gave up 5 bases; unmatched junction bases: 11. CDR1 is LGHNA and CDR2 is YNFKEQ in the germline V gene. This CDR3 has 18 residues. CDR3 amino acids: CASSQDPMLAGRDNEQFF. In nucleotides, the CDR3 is TGTGCCAGCAGCCAAGACCCGATGCTAGCGGGACGGGACAATGAGCAGTTCTTC.

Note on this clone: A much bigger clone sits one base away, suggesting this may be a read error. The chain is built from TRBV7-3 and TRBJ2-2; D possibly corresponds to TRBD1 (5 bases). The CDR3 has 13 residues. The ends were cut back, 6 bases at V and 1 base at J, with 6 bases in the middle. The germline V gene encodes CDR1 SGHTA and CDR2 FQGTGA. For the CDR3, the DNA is TGTGCCAGCAGTACAGGGAACACCGGGGAGCTGTTTTTT. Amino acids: CASSTGNTGELFF. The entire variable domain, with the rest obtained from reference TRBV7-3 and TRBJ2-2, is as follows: GAGVSQTPSNKVTEKGKYVELRCDPISGHTALYWYRQSLGQGPEFLIYFQGTGAADDSGLPNDRFFAVRPEGSVSTLKIQRTERGDSAVYLCASSTGNTGELFFGEGSRLTVL.

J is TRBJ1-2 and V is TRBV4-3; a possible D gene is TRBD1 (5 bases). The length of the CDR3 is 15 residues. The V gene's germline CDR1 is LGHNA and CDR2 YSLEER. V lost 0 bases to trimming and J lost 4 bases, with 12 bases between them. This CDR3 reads CASSQDLAGLYGYTF. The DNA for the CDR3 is TGCGCCAGCAGCCAAGATCTGGCAGGGCTCTATGGCTACACCTTC.

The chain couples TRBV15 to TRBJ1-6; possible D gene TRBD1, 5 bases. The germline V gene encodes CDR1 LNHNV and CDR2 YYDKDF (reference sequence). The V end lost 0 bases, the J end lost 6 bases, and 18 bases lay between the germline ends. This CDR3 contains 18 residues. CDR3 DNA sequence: TGTGCCACCAGCAGAGATCGACAGACAGCTTTCCGTAATTCACCCCTCCACTTT. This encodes CATSRDRQTAFRNSPLHF.

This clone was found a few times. The CDR3 DNA reads as TGTGCCAGCAGCCTTAGACGGGGAGATAATTCACCCCTCCACTTT. This translates into CASSLRRGDNSPLHF. The gene calls are TRBV11-2 and TRBJ1-6; no clear D gene. From germline, CDR1 is SGHAT and CDR2 FQNNGV. The CDR3 is made up of 15 amino acids. Trimming stripped 5 bases from V and 5 bases from J, with 13 bases between.

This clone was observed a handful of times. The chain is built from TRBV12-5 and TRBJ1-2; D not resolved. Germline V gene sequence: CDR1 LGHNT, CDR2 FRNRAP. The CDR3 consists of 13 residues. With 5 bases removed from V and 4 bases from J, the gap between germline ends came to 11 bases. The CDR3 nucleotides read TGTGCTAGTGGTAAAGGACTGCTCTATGGCTACACCTTC. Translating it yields CASGKGLLYGYTF.

CDR3 coding DNA: TGCGCCAGCAGCTTGGGCGGCAGCAACTACAATGAGCAGTTCTTC. Protein product: CASSLGGSNYNEQFF. The chain employs TRBV5-1 and TRBJ2-1; unclear D gene. Germline values: CDR1 SGHRS, CDR2 YFSETQ. The CDR3 contains 15 residues. V lost 0 bases to trimming and J lost 3 bases, with 10 bases between them.

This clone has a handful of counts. CDR3 in DNA: TGCGCCAGCAGCTTGGACGGCTATGGCTACACCTTC. Translating it yields CASSLDGYGYTF. The V gene is TRBV5-1, the J gene TRBJ1-2; D not certain. In germline, CDR1 is SGHRS, CDR2 YFSETQ. The CDR3 length is 12 residues. Trimming removed 0 bases at V and 4 bases at J, with 4 bases between.

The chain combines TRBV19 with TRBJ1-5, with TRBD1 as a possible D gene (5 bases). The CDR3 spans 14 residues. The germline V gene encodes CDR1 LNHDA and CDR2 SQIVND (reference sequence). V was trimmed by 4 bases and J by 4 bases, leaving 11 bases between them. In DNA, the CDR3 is TGTGCCAGTAGTAAGACAGCCCTTAATCAGCCCCAGCATTTT. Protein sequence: CASSKTALNQPQHF.

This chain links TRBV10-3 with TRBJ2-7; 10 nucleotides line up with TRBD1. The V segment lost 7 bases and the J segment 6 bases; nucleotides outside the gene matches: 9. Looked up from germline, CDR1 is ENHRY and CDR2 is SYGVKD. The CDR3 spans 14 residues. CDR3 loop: CAIKLGQGSVEQYF. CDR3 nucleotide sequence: TGTGCCATCAAACTGGGACAGGGGTCGGTCGAGCAGTACTTC.

CDR3 amino acids: CAISEMQNEKLFF. In DNA form, the CDR3 reads TGTGCCATCAGTGAGATGCAGAACGAAAAACTGTTTTTT. The gene calls are TRBV10-3 and TRBJ1-4; D not certain. Trimming cost V 2 bases and J 8 bases, with 9 bases left between them. Germline loops: CDR1 ENHRY, CDR2 SYGVKD. The CDR3 is 13 residues long.

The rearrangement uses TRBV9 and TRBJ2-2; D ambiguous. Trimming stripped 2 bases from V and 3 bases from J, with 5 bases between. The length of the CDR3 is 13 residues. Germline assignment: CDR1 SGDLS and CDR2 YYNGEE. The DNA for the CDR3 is TGTGCCAGCAGCGTCGAGTACACCGGGGAGCTGTTTTTT. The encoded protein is CASSVEYTGELFF.

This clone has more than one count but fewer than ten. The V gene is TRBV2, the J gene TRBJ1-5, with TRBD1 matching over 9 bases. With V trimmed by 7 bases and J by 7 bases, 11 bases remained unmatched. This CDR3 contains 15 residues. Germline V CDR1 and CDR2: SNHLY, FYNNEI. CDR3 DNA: TGTGCCAGCACCATGGGACAGGGCGAGGGGCAGCCCCAGCATTTT. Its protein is CASTMGQGEGQPQHF. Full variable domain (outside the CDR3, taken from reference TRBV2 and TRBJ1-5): EPEVTQTPSHQVTQMGQEVILRCVPISNHLYFYWYRQILGQKVEFLVSFYNNEISEKSEIFDDQFSVERPDGSNFTLKIRSTKLEDSAMYFCASTMGQGEGQPQHFGDGTRLSIL.